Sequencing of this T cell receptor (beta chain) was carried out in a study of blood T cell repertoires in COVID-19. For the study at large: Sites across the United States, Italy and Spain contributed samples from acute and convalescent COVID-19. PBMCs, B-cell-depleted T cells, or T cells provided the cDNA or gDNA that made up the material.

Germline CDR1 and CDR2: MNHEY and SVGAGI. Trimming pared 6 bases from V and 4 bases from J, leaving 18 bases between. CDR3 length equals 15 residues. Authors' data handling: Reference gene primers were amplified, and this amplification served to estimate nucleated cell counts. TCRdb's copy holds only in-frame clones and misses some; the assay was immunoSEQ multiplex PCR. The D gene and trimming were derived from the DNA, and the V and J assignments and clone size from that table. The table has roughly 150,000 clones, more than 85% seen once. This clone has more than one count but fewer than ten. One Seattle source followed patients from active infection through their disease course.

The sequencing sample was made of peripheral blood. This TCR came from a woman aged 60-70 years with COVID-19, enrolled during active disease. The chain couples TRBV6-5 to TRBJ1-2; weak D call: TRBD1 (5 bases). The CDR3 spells CASRDHGRGAYGYTF. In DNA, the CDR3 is TGTGCCAGCAGGGATCATGGAAGGGGTGCCTATGGCTACACCTTC.